This T cell receptor (beta chain) was captured in a study of synovial regulatory T cells in juvenile arthritis. Notes on the study in general: TCR diversity was lower in inflammation-associated blood Treg cells than in other blood Treg cells.

Sequencing was performed with immunoSEQ multiplex PCR; in TCRdb, only in-frame clones are kept and a portion is missing. Here the sample table reports 9,000 to 10,000 clones. For this clone: Its target is not known.

The CDR3 spans 14 residues. The nucleotide record is missing. CDR1 and CDR2 from the germline V gene are GTSNPN and SVGIG (reference sequence). The source of this sequence is a donor aged 2-30 years with juvenile idiopathic arthritis. The chain joins TRBV30 to TRBJ2-7; without DNA, the TCRdb call of TRBD1 cannot be checked. Sequencing was performed on Treg cells from blood. Subset given: remaining (HLA-DR-negative) circulating blood Treg cells. The CDR3 protein is CAWSVWTGSYEQYF.